A selection of T cell receptor beta chains follows, all from one sample in a study of cytomegalovirus exposure and HLA in healthy donors. Assay: immunoSEQ multiplex PCR; the TCRdb copy retains only in-frame clones and omits some. The data contain more than 150,000 clones, about four fifths of them singletons. The sample consisted of PBMCs. The receptor source for this set is a woman between 18 and 29 years old in good health and CMV-seropositive. Both conserved end residues are part of each CDR3.

V: TRBV4-1
J: TRBJ2-5
CDR3: CASSQPQAGGRMETQYF

V: TRBV5-6
J: TRBJ2-1
CDR3: CASSFTQGAFNEQFF

V: TRBV5-1
J: TRBJ2-3
CDR3: CASSLGQGAVWQYF

V: TRBV7-6
J: TRBJ1-5
CDR3: CASSPGQALSNQPQHF

V: TRBV6-1
J: TRBJ2-5
CDR3: CASSGRGLAETQYF

V: TRBV5-1
J: TRBJ1-1
CDR3: CASSPGLNTEAFF

V: TRBV27
J: TRBJ2-3
CDR3: CASSFGRTPDTQYF

V: TRBV2
J: TRBJ2-5
CDR3: CASSEGGTGQETQYF

V: TRBV5-1
J: TRBJ2-4
CDR3: CASSQGQSKNIQYF

V: TRBV5-1
J: TRBJ1-1
CDR3: CASSWQGGTEAFF

V: TRBV20-1
J: TRBJ1-2
CDR3: CSAGQGGYTF

V: TRBV7-2
J: TRBJ1-2
CDR3: CASSRDTLYGYTF

V: TRBV19
J: TRBJ2-7
CDR3: CASSLGQSYEQYF

V: TRBV6-1
J: TRBJ2-3
CDR3: CASSEGLAGADTQYF

V: TRBV4-1
J: TRBJ2-3
CDR3: CASSNGVLTDTQYF